Below are 31 T cell receptor beta chains sequenced from a single sample in a study of patients and donors after allogeneic stem cell transplantation. Via MiXCR, TCRdb re-called the RT-PCR reads, giving one row per CDR3 protein. The sample lists some 960,000 distinct CDR3 sequences; 15% to 20% were seen once. The sample consisted of blood, either unsorted or a sorted T cell fraction (not recorded which). Source of these receptors: a human donor who was either an allogeneic HSCT recipient or a stem cell or donor lymphocyte infusion donor (not recorded which). It is not recorded whose cells these are; they may come from a transplant donor.

The sample holds a few counts of this clonotype. This chain uses TRBV29-1 with TRBJ2-7; 7 bases line up with TRBD1. The trim removed 4 bases at V and 2 bases at J, leaving 5 bases unmatched. The germline V gene encodes CDR1 SQVTM and CDR2 ANQGSEA. CDR3 size: 13 residues. CDR3 protein: CSVVRQGAYEQYF. The CDR3 DNA reads as TGCAGCGTTGTCCGGCAGGGGGCCTACGAGCAGTACTTC.

The CDR3 DNA reads TGTGCCAGCAGCACTTTCGGGCCCCATGAAGCTTTCTTT. Its protein is CASSTFGPHEAFF. This chain links TRBV12-3 or TRBV12-4 with TRBJ1-1; unclear D gene. The CDR3 is 13 amino acids. Deletions cut 6 bases from V and 7 bases from J, with 15 bases between.

This clonotype was seen more than once but under ten times. This chain joins TRBV4-3 and TRBJ2-1; a weak D match, TRBD1 (6 bases). This CDR3 contains 14 residues. V was shortened by 3 bases and J by 6 bases, with 12 bases between the two germline ends. Germline V gene lookup returns CDR1 LGHNA and CDR2 YSLEER. The CDR3 DNA is TGCGCCAGCAGCCACACCGGGACATTCAATGAGCAGTTCTTC. Translated, it gives CASSHTGTFNEQFF.

The chain uses TRBV7-3 and TRBJ2-5, with 10 bases aligning to TRBD1. The V and J ends lost 2 bases and 4 bases, in that order; junction bases with no gene match: 7. CDR3 length: 16 residues. Germline values: CDR1 SGHTA, CDR2 FQGTGA. In nucleotides, the CDR3 is TGTGCCAGCAGCTTAGGGGACAGGGGACCCCCAGAGACCCAGTACTTC. Its protein product is CASSLGDRGPPETQYF.

This sequence joins TRBV28 and TRBJ1-5, with TRBD1 identical over 7 bases. CDR1 is MDHEN and CDR2 is SYDVKM in the germline V gene. With V trimmed by 7 bases and J by 4 bases, 10 bases remained unmatched. The CDR3 loop spans 15 amino acids. CDR3 bases: TGTGCCAGCAAGGGTTCAGGCAGGGGGAATCAGCCCCAGCATTTT. Its protein is CASKGSGRGNQPQHF.

The chain recombines TRBV5-6 with TRBJ2-2; D might be TRBD1 (5 bases). Trimming removed 4 bases at V and 4 bases at J, with 14 bases between. The CDR3 consists of 15 residues. Per the germline V gene, CDR1 is SGHDT and CDR2 is YYEEEE. CDR3 sequence: CASSPYQGSTGELFF. CDR3 sequence (DNA): TGTGCCAGCAGCCCGTACCAGGGAAGCACCGGGGAGCTGTTTTTT.

This clonotype has a handful of counts. This chain joins TRBV24-1 and TRBJ1-1; D is uncertain. Germline V gives CDR1 KGHDR, CDR2 SFDVKD. The V and J ends lost 5 bases and 1 base respectively, with 13 bases between them. The CDR3 has 15 amino acids. CDR3 region: CATSGRLGKNTEAFF. The DNA for the CDR3 is TGTGCCACCAGTGGGAGGTTGGGCAAGAACACTGAAGCTTTCTTT.

This clonotype was detected only once. The rearrangement uses TRBV2 and TRBJ2-7; 7 nucleotides line up with TRBD2. The CDR3 is 15 residues long. CDR1 is SNHLY and CDR2 is FYNNEI in the germline V gene. After removal of 6 bases from V and 2 bases from J, the junction contained 10 bases not matched to a gene. The CDR3 region has the DNA TGTGCCAGCAGCTACCGGCCTAGCGGTACCTACGAGCAGTACTTC. Its translation is CASSYRPSGTYEQYF.

The V and J genes are TRBV12-3 or TRBV12-4 and TRBJ1-6, with no clear D. The CDR3 has 14 amino acids. The V end lost 5 bases, the J end lost 7 bases, and 12 bases lay between the germline ends. CDR3 sequence: CASSPRAKNSPLHF. The CDR3, as DNA: TGTGCCAGCAGTCCCCGGGCCAAAAATTCACCCCTCCACTTT.

The chain couples TRBV20-1 to TRBJ2-7, with D perhaps matching TRBD1 (5 bases). V lost 2 bases to trimming and J lost 4 bases, with 15 bases between them. This CDR3 contains 14 residues. Germline V gives CDR1 DFQATT, CDR2 SNEGSKA (reference sequence). The CDR3 sequence is CSARKQGTAYEQYF. The CDR3 DNA sequence: TGCAGTGCTAGAAAGCAGGGCACCGCTTACGAGCAGTACTTC.

This chain connects TRBV4-3 to TRBJ1-2; D gene ambiguous. Germline lookup yields CDR1 LGHNA and CDR2 YSLEER. This CDR3 is 15 amino acids long. Trimming cost V 0 bases and J 10 bases, with 18 bases left between them. The CDR3, as DNA: TGCGCCAGCAGCCAAGATTTGATGGAGGGAGAAGCCTACACCTTC. Protein product: CASSQDLMEGEAYTF.

This clonotype was detected only once. The genes are TRBV28 and TRBJ2-7; 8 bases are shared with TRBD2. This CDR3 has 14 residues. CDR1 and CDR2 from the germline V gene are MDHEN and SYDVKM. J lost 6 bases, V lost 3 bases, and 7 bases had no gene match. In DNA form, the CDR3 reads TGTGCCAGCAGTTTTCGCGGGGGGCTGGCCGAGCAGTACTTC. Its translation: CASSFRGGLAEQYF. Using reference TRBV28 and TRBJ2-7 for the parts outside the CDR3, the full variable domain is DVKVTQSSRYLVKRTGEKVFLECVQDMDHENMFWYRQDPGLGLRLIYFSYDVKMKEKGDIPEGYSVSREKKERFSLILESASTNQTSMYLCASSFRGGLAEQYFGPGTRLTVT.

This clonotype was seen at least ten times. The chain uses TRBV5-1 and TRBJ1-3; no reliable D call. V was pared by 7 bases and J by 0 bases, with 11 bases between. CDR1 and CDR2 (germline): SGHRS, YFSETQ. The CDR3 covers 14 residues. The CDR3 sequence is CASGPGSSGNTIYF. The CDR3 DNA follows: TGCGCCAGCGGGCCTGGCAGCTCTGGAAACACCATATATTTT. Variable domain in full (rest from reference TRBV5-1 and TRBJ1-3): KAGVTQTPRYLIKTRGQQVTLSCSPISGHRSVSWYQQTPGQGLQFLFEYFSETQRNKGNFPGRFSGRQFSNSRSEMNVSTLELGDSALYLCASGPGSSGNTIYFGEGSWLTVV.

This clonotype was observed once. At one boundary the junction diverges from the germline segment, which might be a read error. This chain uses TRBV3-1 with TRBJ1-5, with TRBD1 matching 8 bases. Germline lookup yields CDR1 LGHDT and CDR2 YNNKEL (reference sequence). This CDR3 is 15 amino acids long. CDR3 in DNA: TGTGCCAGCAGCCAAGGGGACAGGACTAATCAGCCCCAACATTTT. Its translation is CASSQGDRTNQPQHF.

This clonotype has only a few counts. The rearrangement uses TRBV3-1 and TRBJ2-5; the match to TRBD1 covers 8 bases. V was clipped by 4 bases and J by 5 bases; unmatched bases: 12. Germline CDR1 is LGHDT and CDR2 is YNNKEL (reference sequence). The CDR3 sequence is 16 residues long. In DNA form, the CDR3 reads TGTGCCAGCAGCCCCTTATCGGCAGGGGGCAGGGAGACCCAGTACTTC. It translates to CASSPLSAGGRETQYF.

The J gene is TRBJ2-5, the V gene TRBV6-2 or TRBV6-3, with TRBD2 matching 8 bases. The V segment lost 6 bases and the J segment 2 bases; nucleotides outside the gene matches: 8. This CDR3 comprises 15 residues. Germline V lookup: CDR1 MNHEY, CDR2 SVGEGT. The CDR3 DNA is TGTGCCAGCAGGCGTTTTAGCGGGGTTCAAGAGACCCAGTACTTC. Translated, it gives CASRRFSGVQETQYF.

The V call is TRBV10-3, the J call TRBJ2-1; maybe TRBD2 (5 bases). This CDR3 has 12 residues. Germline CDR1 reads ENHRY; CDR2 reads SYGVKD. V shed 8 bases and J shed 9 bases, with 14 bases lying between them. DNA for the CDR3: TGTGCCATCTCTATCGGGGAGTTTGAGCAGTTCTTC. Protein product: CAISIGEFEQFF.

The rearrangement uses TRBV27 and TRBJ2-1; tentative D call: TRBD2 (5 bases). The CDR3 length is 11 residues. Deletions cut 4 bases from V and 12 bases from J, with 10 bases between. Germline assignment: CDR1 MNHEY and CDR2 SMNVEV (reference sequence). In nucleotides, the CDR3 is TGTGCCAGCAGTTCGGGGATTTGGCAGTTCTTC. The encoded protein is CASSSGIWQFF.

The chain has TRBV9 and TRBJ1-1, with 7 bases aligning to TRBD1. CDR1 SGDLS and CDR2 YYNGEE come from the germline V gene. CDR3 length: 15 residues. V lost 0 bases to trimming and J lost 1 base; unmatched junction nucleotides: 3. The CDR3 coding sequence is TGTGCCAGCAGCGTAGGGACAGGACGGAACACTGAAGCTTTCTTT. Amino acid sequence: CASSVGTGRNTEAFF.

V usage is TRBV12-5 and J usage is TRBJ2-7; no clear D. V shed 6 bases and J shed 5 bases, with 11 bases lying between them. Per the germline V gene, CDR1 is LGHNT and CDR2 is FRNRAP. The length of the CDR3 is 12 residues. CDR3 nucleotides: TGTGCTAGTGGGAGGACCCTGAACGAGCAGTACTTC. Translated: CASGRTLNEQYF.

This chain joins TRBV6-2 or TRBV6-3 and TRBJ2-1; D may match TRBD1 or TRBD2 (6 bases each). Germline V gene sequence: CDR1 MNHEY, CDR2 SVGEGT. V lost 7 bases and J lost 1, with 14 bases in between. CDR3 length equals 15 residues. The CDR3 protein is CASNPRGASYNEQFF. The CDR3 region has the DNA TGTGCCAGCAATCCTAGGGGGGCATCCTACAATGAGCAGTTCTTC.

Only a few counts were recorded for this clonotype. The chain uses TRBV7-3 and TRBJ1-6; no clear D. From germline, CDR1 is SGHTA and CDR2 FQGTGA. V dropped 5 bases and J dropped 2 bases, with 10 bases sitting between them. The CDR3 spans 15 residues. The CDR3: CASSPNGAYNSPLHF. The DNA for the CDR3 is TGTGCCAGCAGCCCAAACGGGGCCTATAATTCACCCCTCCACTTT.

The chain couples TRBV12-3 or TRBV12-4 to TRBJ1-2; 8 positions match TRBD1. V lost 5 bases and J lost 1; bases outside the gene matches: 6. This CDR3 region has 15 residues. The CDR3 region is CASSSSDRVNYGYTF. The CDR3 DNA follows: TGTGCCAGCAGTAGCTCGGACAGGGTTAACTATGGCTACACCTTC.

This clonotype was observed at least ten times. The chain combines TRBV6-2 or TRBV6-3 with TRBJ2-1; 7 bases match TRBD1. J gave up 9 bases and V 6 bases, and 2 bases lay outside the gene matches. In germline, CDR1 is MNHEY, CDR2 SVGEGT. This CDR3 contains 11 residues. This CDR3 is CASSQGVEQFF. In DNA form, the CDR3 reads TGTGCCAGCAGCCAGGGGGTTGAGCAGTTCTTC.

This clonotype was seen many times. Written as DNA, the CDR3 is TGTGCCAGCAGTGCTCCCGGGACAGGGCCCTCACCCCTCCACTTT. It translates to CASSAPGTGPSPLHF. The chain carries TRBV12-3 or TRBV12-4 and TRBJ1-6, with 9 bases that match TRBD1. This CDR3 has 15 amino acids. The ends lost 5 bases at V and 10 bases at J; junction bases unmatched: 9.

In this sample, this clonotype turned up a few times. This chain connects TRBV6-2 or TRBV6-3 to TRBJ2-7; D might be TRBD2 (5 bases). V was clipped by 2 bases and J by 2 bases, with 13 bases between them. Germline V CDR1 and CDR2: MNHEY, SVGEGT. The CDR3 covers 15 residues. CDR3 sequence: CASSYPSGRAYEQYF. In DNA form, the CDR3 reads TGTGCCAGCAGTTACCCCAGCGGCCGAGCCTACGAGCAGTACTTC.

In this sample, this clonotype turned up a few times. A read error may account for a junction end that differs from germline. The V and J genes are TRBV7-7 and TRBJ2-3; tentatively, D is TRBD2 (5 bases). The CDR3 runs 14 residues. Looked up from germline, CDR1 is SSHAT and CDR2 is FNYEAQ (reference sequence). The CDR3 bases are TGTGCTAGCAGCTTCGGCGGGCACACAGATACGCAGTATTTT. It is translated as CASSFGGHTDTQYF.

This clonotype was counted at least ten times. The rearrangement links TRBV2 to TRBJ2-2; D unresolved. Germline CDR1 SNHLY, CDR2 FYNNEI. V was pared by 1 base and J by 6 bases, with 6 bases between. The CDR3 spans 13 residues. CDR3 residues: CASSEEGSGELFF. As DNA, the CDR3 is TGTGCCAGCAGTGAAGAGGGATCCGGGGAGCTGTTTTTT. The whole variable domain, remainder taken from reference TRBV2 and TRBJ2-2, is EPEVTQTPSHQVTQMGQEVILRCVPISNHLYFYWYRQILGQKVEFLVSFYNNEISEKSEIFDDQFSVERPDGSNFTLKIRSTKLEDSAMYFCASSEEGSGELFFGEGSRLTVL.

This clonotype has just a few counts. V is TRBV4-3 and J is TRBJ2-2; D is perhaps TRBD1 or TRBD2 (5 bases each). Trimming left V 0 bases short and J 4 bases short, with 12 bases between. The CDR3 runs 16 residues. CDR1 is LGHNA, CDR2 YSLEER, per germline. The CDR3 loop reads CASSQDSGTITGELFF. Written as DNA, the CDR3 is TGCGCCAGCAGCCAAGATTCCGGGACCATCACCGGGGAGCTGTTTTTT.

The rearrangement joins TRBV5-5 to TRBJ2-5; the match to TRBD2 covers 7 bases. The CDR3 has 14 amino acids. CDR1 is SGHKS, CDR2 YYEKEE, per germline (reference sequence). V was pared by 3 bases and J by 2 bases, with 4 bases of the junction left unmatched. The CDR3 bases are TGTGCCAGCAGCTCCGGGACTATTCAAGAGACCCAGTACTTC. The encoded protein is CASSSGTIQETQYF. Based on the CDR3 plus reference TRBV5-5 and TRBJ2-5, the full variable domain is DAGVTQSPTHLIKTRGQQVTLRCSPISGHKSVSWYQQVLGQGPQFIFQYYEKEERGRGNFPDRFSARQFPNYSSELNVNALLLGDSALYLCASSSGTIQETQYFGPGTRLLVL.

The V call is TRBV9, the J call TRBJ2-3; the match to TRBD1 covers 7 bases. Germline trimming cut 1 base from V and 3 bases from J; bases unmatched to any gene: 8. The CDR3 sequence is 16 residues long. Germline CDR1 SGDLS, CDR2 YYNGEE. CDR3 in amino acids: CASSVRGQTTTDTQYF. The CDR3 DNA is TGTGCCAGCAGCGTAAGGGGACAGACTACAACAGATACGCAGTATTTT.